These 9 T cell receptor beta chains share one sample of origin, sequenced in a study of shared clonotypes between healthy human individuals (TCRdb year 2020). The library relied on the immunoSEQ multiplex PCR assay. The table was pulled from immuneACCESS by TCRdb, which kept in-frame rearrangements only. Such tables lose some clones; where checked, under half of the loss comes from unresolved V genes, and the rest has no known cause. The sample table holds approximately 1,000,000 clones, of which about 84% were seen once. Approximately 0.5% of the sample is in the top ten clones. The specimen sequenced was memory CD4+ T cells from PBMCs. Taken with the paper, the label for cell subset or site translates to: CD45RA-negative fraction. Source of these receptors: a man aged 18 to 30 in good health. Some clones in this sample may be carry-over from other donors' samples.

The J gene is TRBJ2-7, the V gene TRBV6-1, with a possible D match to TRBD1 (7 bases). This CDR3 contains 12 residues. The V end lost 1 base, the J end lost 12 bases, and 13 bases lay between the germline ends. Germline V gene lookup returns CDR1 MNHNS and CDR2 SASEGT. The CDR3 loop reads CASSEGAGGLYF. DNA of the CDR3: TGTGCCAGCAGTGAAGGGGCAGGGGGACTGTACTTC.

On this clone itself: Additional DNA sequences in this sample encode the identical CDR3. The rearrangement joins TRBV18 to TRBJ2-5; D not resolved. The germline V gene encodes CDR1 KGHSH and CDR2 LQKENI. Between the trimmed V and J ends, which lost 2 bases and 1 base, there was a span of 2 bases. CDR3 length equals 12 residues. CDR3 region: CASSPAQETQYF. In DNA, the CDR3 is TGTGCCAGCTCACCAGCCCAAGAGACCCAGTACTTC.

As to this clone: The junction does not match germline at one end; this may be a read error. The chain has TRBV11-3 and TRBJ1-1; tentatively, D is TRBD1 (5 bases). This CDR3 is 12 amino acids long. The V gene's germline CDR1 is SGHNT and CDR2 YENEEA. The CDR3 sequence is CASSLGRVEAFF. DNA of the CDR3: TGTGCCAGCAGTTTAGGCAGGGTGGAAGCTTTCTTT.

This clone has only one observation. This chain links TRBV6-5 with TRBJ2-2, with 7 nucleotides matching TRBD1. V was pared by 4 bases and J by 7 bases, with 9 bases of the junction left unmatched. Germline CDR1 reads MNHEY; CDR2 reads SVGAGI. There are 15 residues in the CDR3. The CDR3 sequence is CASSLKGAGYGELFF. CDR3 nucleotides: TGTGCCAGCAGTTTAAAGGGGGCCGGTTACGGGGAGCTGTTTTTT.

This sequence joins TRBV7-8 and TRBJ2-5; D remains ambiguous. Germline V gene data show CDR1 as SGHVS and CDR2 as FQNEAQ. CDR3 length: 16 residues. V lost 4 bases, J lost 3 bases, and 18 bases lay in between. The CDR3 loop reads CASSSNGRYPKETQYF. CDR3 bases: TGTGCCAGCAGCTCAAACGGCAGGTACCCAAAAGAGACCCAGTACTTC.

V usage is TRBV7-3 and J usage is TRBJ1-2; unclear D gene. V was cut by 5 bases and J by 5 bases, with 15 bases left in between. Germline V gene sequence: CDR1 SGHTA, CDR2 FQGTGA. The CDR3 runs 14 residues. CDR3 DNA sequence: TGTGCCAGCAGCCCTAAGGGCGGGGTTTATGGCTACACCTTC. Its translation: CASSPKGGVYGYTF.

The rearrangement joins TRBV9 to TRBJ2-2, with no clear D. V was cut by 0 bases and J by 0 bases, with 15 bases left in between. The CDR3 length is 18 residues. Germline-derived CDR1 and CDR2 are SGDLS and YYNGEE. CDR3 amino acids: CASSVGLAWPPNTGELFF. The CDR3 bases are TGTGCCAGCAGCGTAGGTCTGGCTTGGCCCCCGAACACCGGGGAGCTGTTTTTT.

CDR3: CASSFGGTGNEKLFF. CDR3 DNA: TGTGCCAGCAGTTTCGGCGGGACAGGGAATGAAAAACTGTTTTTT. The chain recombines TRBV28 with TRBJ1-4; 9 nucleotides match TRBD1. Looked up from germline, CDR1 is MDHEN and CDR2 is SYDVKM. The CDR3 is 15 amino acids. After removal of 3 bases from V and 5 bases from J, the junction contained 4 bases not matched to a gene.

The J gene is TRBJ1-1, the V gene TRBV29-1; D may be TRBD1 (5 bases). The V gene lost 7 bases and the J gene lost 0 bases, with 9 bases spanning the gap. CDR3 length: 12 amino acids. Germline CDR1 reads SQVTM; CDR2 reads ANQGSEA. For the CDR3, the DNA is TGCAGCGCGACAGCCTTGAACACTGAAGCTTTCTTT. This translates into CSATALNTEAFF.